Included here is one T cell receptor (beta chain) sequence, with context. Its target is not known. This sample is drawn from a study of graft-versus-host responses after intestinal transplantation. Study-wide context: Anti-thymocyte globulin induction was given to all recipients, followed by tacrolimus and steroids for three to four years.

The study, taken as a whole, reports: High graft-versus-host to host-versus-graft clonal ratios were seen in allografts of patients with graft-donor T cell macrochimerism. Recipient-marrow GvH clones were detected, some having first appeared in ileum or blood. Early declines in HvG clones that occurred post-transplant were associated with peak circulating GvH clone levels.

V shed 5 bases, J shed 4 bases, and the junction held 3 bases outside the gene matches. The CDR3 has 14 amino acids. The germline V gene encodes CDR1 SNHLY and CDR2 FYNNEI. Profiling relied on immunoSEQ multiplex PCR, and the TCRdb table lists in-frame clones only, not all of them. The sample carries about 51,000 clones, 89% recorded once. The source was unstimulated CD4+ T cells sorted from spleen or lymph node cells, collected before transplant. The TCR comes from a human donor who was the organ donor for an intestinal transplant. The chain links TRBV2 to TRBJ2-5, with 11 bases matching TRBD2. CDR3 loop: CASSYGLAGETQYF. DNA for the CDR3: TGTGCCAGCAGTTATGGACTAGCGGGAGAGACCCAGTACTTC. Combining the CDR3 with reference TRBV2 and TRBJ2-5 gives the whole variable domain EPEVTQTPSHQVTQMGQEVILRCVPISNHLYFYWYRQILGQKVEFLVSFYNNEISEKSEIFDDQFSVERPDGSNFTLKIRSTKLEDSAMYFCASSYGLAGETQYFGPGTRLLVL.